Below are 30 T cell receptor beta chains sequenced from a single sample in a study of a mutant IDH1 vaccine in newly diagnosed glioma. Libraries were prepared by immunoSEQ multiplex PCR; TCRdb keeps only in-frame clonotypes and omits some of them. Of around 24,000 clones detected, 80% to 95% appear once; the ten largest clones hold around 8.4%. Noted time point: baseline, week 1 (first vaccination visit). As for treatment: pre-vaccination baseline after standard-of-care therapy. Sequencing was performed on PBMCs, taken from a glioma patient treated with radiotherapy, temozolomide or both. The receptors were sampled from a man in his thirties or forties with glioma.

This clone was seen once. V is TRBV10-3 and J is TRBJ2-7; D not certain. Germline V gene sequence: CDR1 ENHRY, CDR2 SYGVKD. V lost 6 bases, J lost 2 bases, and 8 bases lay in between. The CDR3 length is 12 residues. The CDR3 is CAISPGTYEQYF. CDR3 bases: TGTGCCATCAGCCCGGGCACCTACGAGCAGTACTTC.

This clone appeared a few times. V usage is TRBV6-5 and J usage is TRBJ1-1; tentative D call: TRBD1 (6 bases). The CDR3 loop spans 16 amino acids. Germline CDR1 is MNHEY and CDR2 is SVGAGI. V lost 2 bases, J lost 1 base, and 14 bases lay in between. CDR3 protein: CASSYEPGQQNTEAFF. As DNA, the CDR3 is TGTGCCAGCAGTTACGAGCCCGGACAGCAGAACACTGAAGCTTTCTTT.

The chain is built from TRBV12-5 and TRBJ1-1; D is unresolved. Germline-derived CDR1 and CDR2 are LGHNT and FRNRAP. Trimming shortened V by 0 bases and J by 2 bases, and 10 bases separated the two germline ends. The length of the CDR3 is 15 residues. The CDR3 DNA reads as TGTGCTAGTGGTTTGGTACGTGCATCCAACACTGAAGCTTTCTTT. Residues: CASGLVRASNTEAFF.

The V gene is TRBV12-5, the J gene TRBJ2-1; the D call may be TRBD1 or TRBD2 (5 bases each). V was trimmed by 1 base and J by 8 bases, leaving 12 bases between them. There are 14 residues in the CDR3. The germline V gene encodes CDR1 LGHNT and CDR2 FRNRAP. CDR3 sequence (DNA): TGTGCTAGTGGTTTGGGAGTGGGGCGGGATGAGCAGTTCTTC. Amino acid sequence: CASGLGVGRDEQFF.

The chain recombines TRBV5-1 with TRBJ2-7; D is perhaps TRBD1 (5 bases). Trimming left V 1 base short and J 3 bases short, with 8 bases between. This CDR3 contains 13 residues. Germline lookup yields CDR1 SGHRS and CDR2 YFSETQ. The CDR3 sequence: CASSLKGDYEQYF. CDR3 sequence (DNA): TGCGCCAGCAGCTTGAAAGGGGACTACGAGCAGTACTTC.

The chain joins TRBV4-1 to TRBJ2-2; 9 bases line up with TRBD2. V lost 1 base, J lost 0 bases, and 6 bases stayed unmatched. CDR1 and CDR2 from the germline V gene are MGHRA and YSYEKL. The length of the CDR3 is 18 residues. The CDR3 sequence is CASSQGTSADPNTGELFF. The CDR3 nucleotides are TGCGCCAGCAGCCAAGGGACTAGCGCAGACCCGAACACCGGGGAGCTGTTTTTT.

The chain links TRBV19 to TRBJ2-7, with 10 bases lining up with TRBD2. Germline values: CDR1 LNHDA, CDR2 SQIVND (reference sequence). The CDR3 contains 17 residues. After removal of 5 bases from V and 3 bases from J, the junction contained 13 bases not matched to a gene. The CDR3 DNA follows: TGTGCCAGTAGTGAGCGGGAGGGCCGGGGTATCCACTACGAGCAGTACTTC. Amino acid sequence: CASSEREGRGIHYEQYF.

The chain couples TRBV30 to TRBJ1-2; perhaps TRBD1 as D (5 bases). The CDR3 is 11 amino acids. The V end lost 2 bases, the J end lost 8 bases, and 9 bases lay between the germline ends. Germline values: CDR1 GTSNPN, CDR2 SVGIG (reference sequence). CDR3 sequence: CAWSRDRGYTF. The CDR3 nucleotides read TGTGCCTGGAGTCGAGACAGAGGCTACACCTTC.

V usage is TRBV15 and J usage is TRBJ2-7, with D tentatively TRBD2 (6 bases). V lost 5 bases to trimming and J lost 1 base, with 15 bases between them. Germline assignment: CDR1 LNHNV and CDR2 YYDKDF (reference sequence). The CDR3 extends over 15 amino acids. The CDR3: CATSLRKGLSYEQYF. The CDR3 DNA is TGTGCCACCAGCCTCCGAAAGGGACTTTCCTACGAGCAGTACTTC.

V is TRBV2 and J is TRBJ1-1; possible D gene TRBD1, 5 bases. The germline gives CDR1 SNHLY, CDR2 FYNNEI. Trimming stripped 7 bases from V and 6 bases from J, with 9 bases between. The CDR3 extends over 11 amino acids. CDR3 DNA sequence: TGTGCCAGCAAACAGGCGGCTGAAGCTTTCTTT. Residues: CASKQAAEAFF. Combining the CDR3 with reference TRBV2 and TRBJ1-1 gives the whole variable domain EPEVTQTPSHQVTQMGQEVILRCVPISNHLYFYWYRQILGQKVEFLVSFYNNEISEKSEIFDDQFSVERPDGSNFTLKIRSTKLEDSAMYFCASKQAAEAFFGQGTRLTVV.

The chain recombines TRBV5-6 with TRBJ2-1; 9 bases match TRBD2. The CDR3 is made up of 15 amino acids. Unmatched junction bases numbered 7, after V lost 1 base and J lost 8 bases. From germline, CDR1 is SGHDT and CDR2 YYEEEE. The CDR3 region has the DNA TGTGCCAGCAGCTTGTGGGATAGCGGGAGCGATGAGCAGTTCTTC. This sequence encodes CASSLWDSGSDEQFF.

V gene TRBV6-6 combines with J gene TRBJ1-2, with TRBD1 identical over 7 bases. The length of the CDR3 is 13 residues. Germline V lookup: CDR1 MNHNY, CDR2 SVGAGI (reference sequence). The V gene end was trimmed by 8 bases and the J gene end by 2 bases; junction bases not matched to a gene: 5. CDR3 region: CASEGGQNYGYTF. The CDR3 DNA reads TGTGCCAGCGAGGGGGGACAGAACTATGGCTACACCTTC.

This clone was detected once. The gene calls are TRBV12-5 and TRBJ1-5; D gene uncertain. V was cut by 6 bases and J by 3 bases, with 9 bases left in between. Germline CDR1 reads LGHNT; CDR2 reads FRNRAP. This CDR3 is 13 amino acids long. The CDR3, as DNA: TGTGCTAGTGGATCGGGGTTCAATCAGCCCCAGCATTTT. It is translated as CASGSGFNQPQHF.

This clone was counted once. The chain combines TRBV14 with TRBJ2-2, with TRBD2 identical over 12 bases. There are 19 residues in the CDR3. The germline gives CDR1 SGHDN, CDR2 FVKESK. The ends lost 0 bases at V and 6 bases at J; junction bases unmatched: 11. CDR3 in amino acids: CASSQDLPSGRAFAGELFF. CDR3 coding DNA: TGTGCCAGCAGCCAAGATCTCCCTAGCGGGAGGGCCTTCGCCGGGGAGCTGTTTTTT.

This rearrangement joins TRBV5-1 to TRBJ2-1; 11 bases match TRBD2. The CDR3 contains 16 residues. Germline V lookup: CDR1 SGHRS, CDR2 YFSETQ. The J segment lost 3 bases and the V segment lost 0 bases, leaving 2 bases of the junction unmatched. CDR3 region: CASSLVGTSGYNEQFF. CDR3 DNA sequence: TGCGCCAGCAGCTTGGTGGGGACTAGCGGCTACAATGAGCAGTTCTTC.

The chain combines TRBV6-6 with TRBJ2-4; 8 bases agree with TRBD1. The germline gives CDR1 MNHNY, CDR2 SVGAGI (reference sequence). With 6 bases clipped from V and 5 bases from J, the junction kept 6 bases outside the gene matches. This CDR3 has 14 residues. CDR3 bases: TGTGCCAGCAGACAGGGGGATTGGGAAAACATTCAGTACTTC. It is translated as CASRQGDWENIQYF.

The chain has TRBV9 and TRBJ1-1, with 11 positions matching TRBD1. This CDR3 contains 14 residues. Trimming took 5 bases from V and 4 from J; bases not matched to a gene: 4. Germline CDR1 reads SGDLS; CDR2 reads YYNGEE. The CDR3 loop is CASRRTGGVTEAFF. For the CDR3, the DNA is TGTGCCAGCAGGCGGACAGGGGGCGTCACTGAAGCTTTCTTT.

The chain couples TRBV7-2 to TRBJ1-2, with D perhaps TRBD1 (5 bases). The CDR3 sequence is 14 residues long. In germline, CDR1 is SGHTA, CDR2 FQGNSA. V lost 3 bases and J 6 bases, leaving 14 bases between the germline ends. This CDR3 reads CASSFGGRGDGYTF. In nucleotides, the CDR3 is TGTGCCAGCAGCTTCGGGGGACGCGGGGATGGCTACACCTTC.

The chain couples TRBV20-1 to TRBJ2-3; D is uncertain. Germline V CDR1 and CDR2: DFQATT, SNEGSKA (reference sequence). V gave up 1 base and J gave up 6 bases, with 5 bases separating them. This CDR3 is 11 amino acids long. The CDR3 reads CSARGSDTQYF. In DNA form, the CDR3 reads TGCAGTGCTAGAGGGTCGGATACGCAGTATTTT.

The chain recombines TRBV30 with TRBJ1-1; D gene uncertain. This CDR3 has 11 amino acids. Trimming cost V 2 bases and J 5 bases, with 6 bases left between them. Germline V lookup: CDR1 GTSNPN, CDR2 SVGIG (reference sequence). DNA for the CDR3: TGTGCCTGGAGTCCCAAAACTGAAGCTTTCTTT. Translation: CAWSPKTEAFF.

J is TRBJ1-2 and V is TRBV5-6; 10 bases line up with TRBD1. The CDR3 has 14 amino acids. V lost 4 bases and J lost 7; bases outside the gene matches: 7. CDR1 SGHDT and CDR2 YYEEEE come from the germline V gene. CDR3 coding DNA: TGTGCCAGCAGCGCCGTCGACAGGGGGCTTGGCTACACCTTC. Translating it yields CASSAVDRGLGYTF.

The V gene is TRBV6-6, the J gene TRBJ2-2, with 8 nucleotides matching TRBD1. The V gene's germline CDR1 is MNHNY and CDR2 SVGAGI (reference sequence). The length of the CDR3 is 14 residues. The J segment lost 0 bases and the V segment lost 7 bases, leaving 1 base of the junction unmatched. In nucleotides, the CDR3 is TGTGCCAGCAAGGGACAGGCGAACACCGGGGAGCTGTTTTTT. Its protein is CASKGQANTGELFF.

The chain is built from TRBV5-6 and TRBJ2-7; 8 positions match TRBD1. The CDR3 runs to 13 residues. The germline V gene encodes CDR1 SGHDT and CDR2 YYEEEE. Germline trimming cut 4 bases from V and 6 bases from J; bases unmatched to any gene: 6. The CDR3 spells CASSPDRAGEQYF. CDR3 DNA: TGTGCCAGCAGCCCGGACAGGGCGGGCGAGCAGTACTTC.

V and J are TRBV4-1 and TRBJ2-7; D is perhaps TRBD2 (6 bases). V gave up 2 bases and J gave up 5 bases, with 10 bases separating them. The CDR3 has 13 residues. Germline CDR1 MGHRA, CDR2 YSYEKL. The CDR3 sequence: CASSQLEGHEQYF. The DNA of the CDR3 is TGCGCCAGCAGCCAATTGGAGGGCCACGAGCAGTACTTC.

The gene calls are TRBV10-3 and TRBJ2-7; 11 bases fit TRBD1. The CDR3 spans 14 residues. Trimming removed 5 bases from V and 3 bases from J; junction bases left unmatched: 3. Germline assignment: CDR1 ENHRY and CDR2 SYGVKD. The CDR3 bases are TGTGCCATCAGTCCGGGACAGGGGGTCTACGAGCAGTACTTC. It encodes CAISPGQGVYEQYF.

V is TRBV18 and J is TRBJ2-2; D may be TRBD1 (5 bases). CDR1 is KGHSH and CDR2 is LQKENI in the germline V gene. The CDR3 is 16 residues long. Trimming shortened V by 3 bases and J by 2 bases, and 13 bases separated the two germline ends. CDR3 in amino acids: CASSPLDSSNTGELFF. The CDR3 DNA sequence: TGTGCCAGCTCACCGCTCGACAGCTCAAACACCGGGGAGCTGTTTTTT.

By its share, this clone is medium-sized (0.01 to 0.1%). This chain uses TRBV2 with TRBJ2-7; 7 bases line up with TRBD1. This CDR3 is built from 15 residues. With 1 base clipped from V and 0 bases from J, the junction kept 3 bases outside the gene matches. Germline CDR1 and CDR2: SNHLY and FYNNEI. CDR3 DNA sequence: TGTGCCAGCAGTGAAGTGGCAGGGGGCTCCTACGAGCAGTACTTC. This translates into CASSEVAGGSYEQYF. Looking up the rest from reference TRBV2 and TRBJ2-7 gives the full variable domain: EPEVTQTPSHQVTQMGQEVILRCVPISNHLYFYWYRQILGQKVEFLVSFYNNEISEKSEIFDDQFSVERPDGSNFTLKIRSTKLEDSAMYFCASSEVAGGSYEQYFGPGTRLTVT.

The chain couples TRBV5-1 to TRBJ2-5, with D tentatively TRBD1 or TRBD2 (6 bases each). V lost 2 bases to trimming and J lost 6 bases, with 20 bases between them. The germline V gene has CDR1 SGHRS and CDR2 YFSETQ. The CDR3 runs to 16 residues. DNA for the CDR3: TGCGCCAGCAGCTTCGAGACGGGGGCGACGCCCCAGACCCAGTACTTC. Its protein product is CASSFETGATPQTQYF.

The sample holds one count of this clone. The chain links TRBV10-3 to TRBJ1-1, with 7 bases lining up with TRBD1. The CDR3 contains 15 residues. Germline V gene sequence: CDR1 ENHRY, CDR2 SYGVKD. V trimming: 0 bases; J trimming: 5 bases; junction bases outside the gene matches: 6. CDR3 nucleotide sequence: TGTGCCATCAGTGAGTCTTGGCAGGGACAGACTGAAGCTTTCTTT. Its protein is CAISESWQGQTEAFF.

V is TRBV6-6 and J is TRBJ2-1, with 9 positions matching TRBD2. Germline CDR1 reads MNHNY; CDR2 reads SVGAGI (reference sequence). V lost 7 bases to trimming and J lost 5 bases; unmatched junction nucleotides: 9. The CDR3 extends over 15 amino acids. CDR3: CASTQRLAGNNEQFF. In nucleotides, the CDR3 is TGTGCCAGCACCCAACGGCTAGCGGGAAACAATGAGCAGTTCTTC.